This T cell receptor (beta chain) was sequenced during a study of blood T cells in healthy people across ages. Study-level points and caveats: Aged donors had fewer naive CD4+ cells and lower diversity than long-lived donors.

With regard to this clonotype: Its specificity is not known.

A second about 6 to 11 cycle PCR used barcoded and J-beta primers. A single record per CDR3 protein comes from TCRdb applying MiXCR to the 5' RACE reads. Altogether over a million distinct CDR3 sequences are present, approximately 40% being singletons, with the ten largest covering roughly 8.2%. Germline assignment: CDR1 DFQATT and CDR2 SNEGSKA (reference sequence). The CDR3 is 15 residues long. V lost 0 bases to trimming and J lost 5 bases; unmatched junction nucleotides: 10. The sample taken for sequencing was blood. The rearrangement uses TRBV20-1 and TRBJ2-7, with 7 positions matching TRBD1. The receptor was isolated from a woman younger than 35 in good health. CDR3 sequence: CSARDQRGTAHEQYF. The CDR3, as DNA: TGCAGTGCTAGAGATCAGAGAGGGACAGCCCACGAGCAGTACTTC.